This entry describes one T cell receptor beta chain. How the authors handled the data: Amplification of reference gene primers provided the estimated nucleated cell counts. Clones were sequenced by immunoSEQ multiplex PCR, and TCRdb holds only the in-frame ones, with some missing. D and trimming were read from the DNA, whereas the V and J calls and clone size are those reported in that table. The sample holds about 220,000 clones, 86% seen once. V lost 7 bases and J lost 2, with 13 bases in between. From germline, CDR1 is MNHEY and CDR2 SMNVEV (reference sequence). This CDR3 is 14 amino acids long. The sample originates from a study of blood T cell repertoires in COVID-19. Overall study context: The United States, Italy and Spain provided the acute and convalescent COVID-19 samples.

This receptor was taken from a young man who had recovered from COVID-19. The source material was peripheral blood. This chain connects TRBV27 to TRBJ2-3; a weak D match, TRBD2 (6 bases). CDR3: CASTAGRATDTQYF. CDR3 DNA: TGTGCCAGCACCGCGGGGCGGGCCACAGATACGCAGTATTTT.